The subject of this entry is one T cell receptor (beta chain). Input was roughly 600 ng to 6,004 ng of genomic DNA from tumor or blood. This specimen comes from a study of T cells in tumors after PD-1 blockade. Study-level background: No patient had prior checkpoint blockade, systemic immunosuppression, or radiotherapy within 4 weeks. Either cemiplimab 350 mg every 2 weeks or pembrolizumab 200 mg every 3 weeks was given. On average, peripheral blood gave roughly 110,000 TCR templates and 35,000 or so unique clonotypes.

The assay was immunoSEQ multiplex PCR, and TCRdb's table has in-frame clones only and misses some. This table has around 50,000 clones, roughly 79% appearing once. This CDR3 is built from 14 residues. Trimming stripped 3 bases from V and 0 bases from J, with 8 bases between. Per germline, CDR1 SEHNR and CDR2 FQNEAQ (reference sequence). The clonotype comes from a human donor with basal cell carcinoma. The chain has TRBV7-9 and TRBJ1-2; D not resolved. Here the sequenced sample was PBMCs, taken before anti-PD-1 treatment. The DNA of the CDR3 is TGTGCCAGCAGCTTTCCCCTTACTAACTATGGCTACACCTTC. It is translated as CASSFPLTNYGYTF. Looking up the rest from reference TRBV7-9 and TRBJ1-2 gives the full variable domain: DTGVSQNPRHKITKRGQNVTFRCDPISEHNRLYWYRQTLGQGPEFLTYFQNEAQLEKSRLLSDRFSAERPKGSFSTLEIQRTEQGDSAMYLCASSFPLTNYGYTFGSGTRLTVV.